Here is one T cell receptor beta chain with its context. The sample comes from a study of blood T cells in healthy people across ages. Through a sample-barcoded 5' primer and a J-beta primer mix, a second PCR was run for about 6 to 12 cycles. Each cDNA was tagged by a template-switch adaptor containing 12 random nucleotides. MiXCR was run by TCRdb on the 5' RACE reads, yielding one entry per CDR3 protein. The profile shows 800,000 or so distinct CDR3 sequences, 20% to 25% of them singletons. Extractions gave at least 5 micrograms of total RNA per sample. The sample also formed part of further work on T cells of mothers and their children. This second study says: For each mother, over 10 million TCR beta CDR3 reads were obtained, and for each child, about 3 million. Microchimeric T cell clones that persisted were not detected.

The TCR sequence derives from a boy between 10 and 17 years old in good health. Source material: blood.

Written as DNA, the CDR3 is TGTGCCAGCAGGCAAAGTGGATCTCAAGAGACCCAGTACTTC. This encodes CASRQSGSQETQYF. V gene TRBV12-3 or TRBV12-4 combines with J gene TRBJ2-5, with D uncertain. The V end was cut by 6 bases, the J end by 2 bases, with 13 bases between. The CDR3 is 14 residues long.